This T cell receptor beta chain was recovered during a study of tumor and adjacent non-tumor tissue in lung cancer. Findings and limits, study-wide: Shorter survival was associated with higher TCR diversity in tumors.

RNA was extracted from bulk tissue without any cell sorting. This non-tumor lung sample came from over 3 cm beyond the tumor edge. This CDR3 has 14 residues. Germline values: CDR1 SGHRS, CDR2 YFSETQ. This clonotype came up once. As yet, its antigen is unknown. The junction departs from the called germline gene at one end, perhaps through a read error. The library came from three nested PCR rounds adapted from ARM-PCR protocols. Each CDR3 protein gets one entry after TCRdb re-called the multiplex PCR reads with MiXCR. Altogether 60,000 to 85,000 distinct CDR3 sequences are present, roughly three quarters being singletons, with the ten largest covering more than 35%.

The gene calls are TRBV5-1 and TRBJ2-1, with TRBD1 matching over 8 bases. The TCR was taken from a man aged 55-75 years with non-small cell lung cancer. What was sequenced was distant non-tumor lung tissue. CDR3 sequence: CASSSATGANEQFF. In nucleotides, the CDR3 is TGCGCCAGCAGCTCCGCGACAGGGGCGAATGAGCAATTCTTC.